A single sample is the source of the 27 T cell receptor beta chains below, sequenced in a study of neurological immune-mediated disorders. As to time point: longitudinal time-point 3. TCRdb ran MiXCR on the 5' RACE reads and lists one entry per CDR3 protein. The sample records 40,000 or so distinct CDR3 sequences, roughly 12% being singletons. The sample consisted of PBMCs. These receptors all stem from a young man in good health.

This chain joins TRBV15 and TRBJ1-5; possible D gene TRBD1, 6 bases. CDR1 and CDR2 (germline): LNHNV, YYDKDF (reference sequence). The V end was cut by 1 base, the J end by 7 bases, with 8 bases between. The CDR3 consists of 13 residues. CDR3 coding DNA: TGTGCCACCAGCAGAGTCAGGGGACAGCCCCAGCATTTT. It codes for CATSRVRGQPQHF.

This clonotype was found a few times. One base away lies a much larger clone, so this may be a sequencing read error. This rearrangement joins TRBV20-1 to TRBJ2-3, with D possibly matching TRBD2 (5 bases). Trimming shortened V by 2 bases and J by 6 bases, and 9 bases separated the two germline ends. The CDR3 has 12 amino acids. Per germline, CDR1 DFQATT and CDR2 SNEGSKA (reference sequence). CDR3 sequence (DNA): TGCAGTGCTAGACTTAGCGCTGATACGCAGTATTTT. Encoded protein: CSARLSADTQYF.

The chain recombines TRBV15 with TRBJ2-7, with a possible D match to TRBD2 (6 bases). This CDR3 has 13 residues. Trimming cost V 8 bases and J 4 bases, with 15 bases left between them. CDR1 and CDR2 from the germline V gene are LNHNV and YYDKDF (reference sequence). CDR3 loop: CATGAAGRYEQYF. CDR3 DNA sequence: TGTGCCACCGGGGCGGCAGGGAGGTACGAGCAGTACTTC. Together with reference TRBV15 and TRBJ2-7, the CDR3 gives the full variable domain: DAMVIQNPRYQVTQFGKPVTLSCSQTLNHNVMYWYQQKSSQAPKLLFHYYDKDFNNEADTPDNFQSRRPNTSFCFLDIRSPGLGDTAMYLCATGAAGRYEQYFGPGTRLTVT.

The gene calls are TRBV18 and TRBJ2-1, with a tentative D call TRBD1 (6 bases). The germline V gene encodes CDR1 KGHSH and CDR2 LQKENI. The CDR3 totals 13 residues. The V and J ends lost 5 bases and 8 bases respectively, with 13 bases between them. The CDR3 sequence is CASSYRVRDEQFF. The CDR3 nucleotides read TGTGCCAGCTCATACAGGGTGAGGGATGAGCAGTTCTTC.

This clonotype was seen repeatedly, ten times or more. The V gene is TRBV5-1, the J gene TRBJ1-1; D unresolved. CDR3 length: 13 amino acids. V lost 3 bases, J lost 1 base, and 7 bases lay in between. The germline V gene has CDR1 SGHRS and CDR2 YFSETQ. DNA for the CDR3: TGCGCCAGCAGCTACAATAAGAACACTGAAGCTTTCTTT. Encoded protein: CASSYNKNTEAFF.

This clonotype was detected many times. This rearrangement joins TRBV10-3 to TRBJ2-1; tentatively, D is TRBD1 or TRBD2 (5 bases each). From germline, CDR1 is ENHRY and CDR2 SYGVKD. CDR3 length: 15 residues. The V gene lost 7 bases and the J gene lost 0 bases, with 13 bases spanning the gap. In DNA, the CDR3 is TGTGCCATCAATTCGGGGCTATCCTCCTACAATGAGCAGTTCTTC. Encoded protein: CAINSGLSSYNEQFF.

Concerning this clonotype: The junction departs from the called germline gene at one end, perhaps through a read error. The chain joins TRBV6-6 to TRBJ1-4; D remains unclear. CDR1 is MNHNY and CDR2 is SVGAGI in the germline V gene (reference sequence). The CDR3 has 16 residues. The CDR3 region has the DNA TGTGTCAGCAACCCCTTTCGTGCCGCAACTAATGAAAAACTGTTTTTT. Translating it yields CVSNPFRAATNEKLFF.

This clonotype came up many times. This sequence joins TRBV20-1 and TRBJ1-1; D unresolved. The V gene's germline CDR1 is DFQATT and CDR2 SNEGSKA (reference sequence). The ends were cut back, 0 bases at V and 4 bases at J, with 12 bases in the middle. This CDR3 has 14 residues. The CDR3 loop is CSARDNWVGTEAFF. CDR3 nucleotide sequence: TGCAGTGCTAGAGATAATTGGGTTGGCACTGAAGCTTTCTTT.

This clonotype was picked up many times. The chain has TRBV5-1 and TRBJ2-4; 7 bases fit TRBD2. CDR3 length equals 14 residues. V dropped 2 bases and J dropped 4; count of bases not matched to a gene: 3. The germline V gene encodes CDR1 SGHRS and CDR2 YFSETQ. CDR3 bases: TGCGCCAGCAGCTTTAGTAGCGGGAAAAACATTCAGTACTTC. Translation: CASSFSSGKNIQYF.

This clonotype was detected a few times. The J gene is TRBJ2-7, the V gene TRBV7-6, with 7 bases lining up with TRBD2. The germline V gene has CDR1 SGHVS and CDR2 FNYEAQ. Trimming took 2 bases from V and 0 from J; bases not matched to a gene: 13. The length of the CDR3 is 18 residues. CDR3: CASSLHRGGGSDSYEQYF. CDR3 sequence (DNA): TGTGCCAGCAGCTTACACCGTGGTGGCGGGAGTGACTCCTACGAGCAGTACTTC. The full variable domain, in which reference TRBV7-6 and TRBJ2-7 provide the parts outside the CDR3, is GAGVSQSPRYKVTKRGQDVALRCDPISGHVSLYWYRQALGQGPEFLTYFNYEAQQDKSGLPNDRFSAERPEGSISTLTIQRTEQRDSAMYRCASSLHRGGGSDSYEQYFGPGTRLTVT.

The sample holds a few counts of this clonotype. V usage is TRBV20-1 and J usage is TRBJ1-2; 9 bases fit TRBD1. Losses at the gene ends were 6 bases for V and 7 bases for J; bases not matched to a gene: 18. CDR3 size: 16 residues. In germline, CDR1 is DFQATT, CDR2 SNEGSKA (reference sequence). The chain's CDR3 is CSANTEPLTGGVGYTF. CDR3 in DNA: TGCAGTGCGAACACAGAGCCGCTGACAGGGGGGGTTGGCTACACCTTC.

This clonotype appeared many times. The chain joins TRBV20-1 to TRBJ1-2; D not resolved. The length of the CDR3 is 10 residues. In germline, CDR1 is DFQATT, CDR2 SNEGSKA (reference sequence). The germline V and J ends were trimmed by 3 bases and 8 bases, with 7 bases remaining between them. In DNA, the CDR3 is TGCAGTGCTAGGGCATTCGGCTACACCTTC. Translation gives CSARAFGYTF.

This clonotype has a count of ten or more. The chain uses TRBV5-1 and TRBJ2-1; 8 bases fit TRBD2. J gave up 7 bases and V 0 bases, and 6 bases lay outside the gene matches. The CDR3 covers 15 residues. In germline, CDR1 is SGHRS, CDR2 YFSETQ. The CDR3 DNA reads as TGCGCCAGCAGCTTGGTAGCGGGAAGAATTAATGAGCAGTTCTTC. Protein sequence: CASSLVAGRINEQFF.

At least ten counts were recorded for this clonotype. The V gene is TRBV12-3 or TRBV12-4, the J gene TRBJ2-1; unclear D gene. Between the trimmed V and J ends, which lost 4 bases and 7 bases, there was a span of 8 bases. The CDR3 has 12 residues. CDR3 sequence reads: CASSYMGNEQFF. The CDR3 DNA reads TGTGCCAGCAGTTATATGGGGAATGAGCAGTTCTTC.

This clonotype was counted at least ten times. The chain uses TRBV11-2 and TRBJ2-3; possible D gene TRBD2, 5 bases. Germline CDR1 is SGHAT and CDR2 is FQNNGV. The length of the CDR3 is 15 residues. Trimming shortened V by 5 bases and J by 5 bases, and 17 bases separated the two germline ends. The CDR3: CASSPGGGRGDTQYF. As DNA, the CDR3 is TGTGCCAGCAGCCCCGGTGGAGGTCGTGGAGATACGCAGTATTTT.

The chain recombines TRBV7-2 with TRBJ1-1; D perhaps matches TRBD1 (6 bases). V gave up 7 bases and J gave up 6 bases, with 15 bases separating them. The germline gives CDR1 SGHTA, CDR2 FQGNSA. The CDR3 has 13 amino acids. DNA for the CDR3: TGTGCCAGCATCCTGCAGGGGCTCCCTGAAGCTTTCTTT. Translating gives CASILQGLPEAFF. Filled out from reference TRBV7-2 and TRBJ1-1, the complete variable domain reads GAGVSQSPSNKVTEKGKDVELRCDPISGHTALYWYRQSLGQGLEFLIYFQGNSAPDKSGLPSDRFSAERTGGSVSTLTIQRTQQEDSAVYLCASILQGLPEAFFGQGTRLTVV.

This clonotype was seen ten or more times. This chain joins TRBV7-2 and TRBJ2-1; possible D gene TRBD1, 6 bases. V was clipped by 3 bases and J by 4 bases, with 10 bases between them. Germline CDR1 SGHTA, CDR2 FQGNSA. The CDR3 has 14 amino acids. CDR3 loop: CASSFSGQYNEQFF. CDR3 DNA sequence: TGTGCCAGCAGCTTCTCTGGACAGTACAATGAGCAGTTCTTC.

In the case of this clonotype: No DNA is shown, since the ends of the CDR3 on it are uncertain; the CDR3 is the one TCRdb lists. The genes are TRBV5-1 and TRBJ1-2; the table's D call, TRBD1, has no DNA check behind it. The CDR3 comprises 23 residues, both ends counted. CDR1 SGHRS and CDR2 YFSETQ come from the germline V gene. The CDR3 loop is CASSFYICSARDQTGGGIYGYTF.

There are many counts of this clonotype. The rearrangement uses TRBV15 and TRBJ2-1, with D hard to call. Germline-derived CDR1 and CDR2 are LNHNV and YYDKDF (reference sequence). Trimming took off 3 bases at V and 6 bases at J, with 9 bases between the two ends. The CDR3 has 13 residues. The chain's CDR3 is CATSSPFGNEQFF. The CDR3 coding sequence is TGTGCCACCAGCAGTCCCTTTGGCAATGAGCAGTTCTTC.

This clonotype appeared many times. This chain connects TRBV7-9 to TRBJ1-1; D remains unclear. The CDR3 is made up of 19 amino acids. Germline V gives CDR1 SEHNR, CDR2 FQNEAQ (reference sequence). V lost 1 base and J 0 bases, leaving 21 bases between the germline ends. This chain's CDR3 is CASSLVDPGWRIMNTEAFF. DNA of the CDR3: TGTGCCAGCAGCTTAGTCGATCCGGGATGGAGAATCATGAACACTGAAGCTTTCTTT.

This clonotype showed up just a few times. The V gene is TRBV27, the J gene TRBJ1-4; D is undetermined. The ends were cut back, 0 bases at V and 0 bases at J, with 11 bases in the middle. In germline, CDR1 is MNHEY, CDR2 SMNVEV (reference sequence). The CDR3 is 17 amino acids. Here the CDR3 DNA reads TGTGCCAGCAGTTTATCCCCCCAATCTGCAACTAATGAAAAACTGTTTTTT. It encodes CASSLSPQSATNEKLFF.

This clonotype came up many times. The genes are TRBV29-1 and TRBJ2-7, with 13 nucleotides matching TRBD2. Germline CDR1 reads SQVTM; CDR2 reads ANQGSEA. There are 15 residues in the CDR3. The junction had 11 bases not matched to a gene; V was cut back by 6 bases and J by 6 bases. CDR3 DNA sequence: TGCAGCGTAGCGGGACTAGCGGGGAAGGTCGTCGAGCAGTACTTC. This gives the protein CSVAGLAGKVVEQYF.

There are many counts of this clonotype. CDR3 in amino acids: CSASGGGNSNQPQHF. CDR3 sequence (DNA): TGCAGTGCTAGTGGGGGCGGGAATAGCAATCAGCCCCAGCATTTT. V is TRBV20-1 and J is TRBJ1-5; TRBD1 might be the D (6 bases). Per germline, CDR1 DFQATT and CDR2 SNEGSKA (reference sequence). V dropped 3 bases and J dropped 0 bases, with 12 bases sitting between them. The CDR3 totals 15 residues.

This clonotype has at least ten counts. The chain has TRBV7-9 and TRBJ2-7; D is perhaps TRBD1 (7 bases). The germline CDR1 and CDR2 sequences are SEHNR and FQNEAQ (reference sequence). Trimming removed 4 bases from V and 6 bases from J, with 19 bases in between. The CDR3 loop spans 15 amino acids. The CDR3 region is CASSSARDSYLEQYF. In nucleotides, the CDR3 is TGTGCCAGCAGCTCGGCGCGGGACAGCTACCTCGAGCAGTACTTC.

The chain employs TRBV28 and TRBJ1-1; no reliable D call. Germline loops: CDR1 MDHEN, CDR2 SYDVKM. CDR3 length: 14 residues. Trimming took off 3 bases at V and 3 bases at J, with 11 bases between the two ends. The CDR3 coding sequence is TGTGCCAGCAGTTTTAGGACTGTGGACACTGAAGCTTTCTTT. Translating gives CASSFRTVDTEAFF.

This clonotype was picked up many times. The CDR3 spells CASSAGPYNSPLHF. The CDR3 DNA is TGTGCCAGCAGCGCGGGACCCTATAATTCACCCCTCCACTTT. The chain carries TRBV6-1 and TRBJ1-6, with a weak D call TRBD1 (5 bases). This CDR3 spans 14 amino acids. Germline CDR1 reads MNHNS; CDR2 reads SASEGT. V lost 6 bases and J lost 2, with 8 bases in between.

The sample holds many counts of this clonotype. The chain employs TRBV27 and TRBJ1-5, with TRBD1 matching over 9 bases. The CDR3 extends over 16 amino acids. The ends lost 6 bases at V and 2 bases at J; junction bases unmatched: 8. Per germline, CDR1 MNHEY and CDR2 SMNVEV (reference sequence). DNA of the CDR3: TGTGCCAGCAGCTTGACAGGGGGTATAGGCAATCAGCCCCAGCATTTT. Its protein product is CASSLTGGIGNQPQHF.